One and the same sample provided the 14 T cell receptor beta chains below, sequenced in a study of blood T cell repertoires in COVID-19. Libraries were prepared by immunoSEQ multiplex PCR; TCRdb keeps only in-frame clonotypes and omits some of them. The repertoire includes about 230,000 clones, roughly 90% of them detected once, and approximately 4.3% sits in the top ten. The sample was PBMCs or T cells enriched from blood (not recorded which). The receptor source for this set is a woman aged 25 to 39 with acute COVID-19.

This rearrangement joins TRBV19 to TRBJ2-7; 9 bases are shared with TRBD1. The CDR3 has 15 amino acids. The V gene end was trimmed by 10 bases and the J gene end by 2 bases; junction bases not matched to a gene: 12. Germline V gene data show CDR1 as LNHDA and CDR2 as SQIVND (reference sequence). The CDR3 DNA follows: TGTGCCACCCAAAGGGGACAGGGAATTACCTACGAGCAGTACTTC. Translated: CATQRGQGITYEQYF.

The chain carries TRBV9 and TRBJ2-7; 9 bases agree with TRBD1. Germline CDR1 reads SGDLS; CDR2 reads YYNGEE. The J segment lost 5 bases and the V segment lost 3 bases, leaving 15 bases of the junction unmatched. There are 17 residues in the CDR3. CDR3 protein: CASSDADRGGNIHEQYF. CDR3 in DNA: TGTGCCAGCAGCGACGCGGACAGGGGAGGAAATATCCACGAGCAGTACTTC. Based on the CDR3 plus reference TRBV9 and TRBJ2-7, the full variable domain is DSGVTQTPKHLITATGQRVTLRCSPRSGDLSVYWYQQSLDQGLQFLIQYYNGEERAKGNILERFSAQQFPDLHSELNLSSLELGDSALYFCASSDADRGGNIHEQYFGPGTRLTVT.

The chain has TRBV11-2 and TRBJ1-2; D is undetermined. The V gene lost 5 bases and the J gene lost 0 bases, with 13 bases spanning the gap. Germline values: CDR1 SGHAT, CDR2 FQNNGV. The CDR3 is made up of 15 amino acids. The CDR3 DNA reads TGTGCCAGCAGCCCCCCAGCGACGCCTAACTATGGCTACACCTTC. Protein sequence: CASSPPATPNYGYTF.

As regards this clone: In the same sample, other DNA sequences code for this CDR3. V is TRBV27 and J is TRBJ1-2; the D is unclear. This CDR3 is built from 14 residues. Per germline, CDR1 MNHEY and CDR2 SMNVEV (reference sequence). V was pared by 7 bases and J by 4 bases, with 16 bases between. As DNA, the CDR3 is TGTGCCAGCAAGGTCTTTGGCGGCCCCTATGGCTACACCTTC. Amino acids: CASKVFGGPYGYTF.

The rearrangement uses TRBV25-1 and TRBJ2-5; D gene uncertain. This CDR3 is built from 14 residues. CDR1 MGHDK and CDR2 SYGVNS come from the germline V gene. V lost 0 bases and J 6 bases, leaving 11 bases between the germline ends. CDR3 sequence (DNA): TGTGCCAGCAGTGAATATGGCCAGGATCAGACCCAGTACTTC. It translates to CASSEYGQDQTQYF.

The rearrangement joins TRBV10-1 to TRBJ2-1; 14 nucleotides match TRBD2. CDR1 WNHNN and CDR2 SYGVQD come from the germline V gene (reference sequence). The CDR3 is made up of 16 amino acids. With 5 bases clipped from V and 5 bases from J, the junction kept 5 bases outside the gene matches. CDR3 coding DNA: TGCGCCAGCAGTCAACGGACTAGCGGGGGGCACAATGAGCAGTTCTTC. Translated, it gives CASSQRTSGGHNEQFF.

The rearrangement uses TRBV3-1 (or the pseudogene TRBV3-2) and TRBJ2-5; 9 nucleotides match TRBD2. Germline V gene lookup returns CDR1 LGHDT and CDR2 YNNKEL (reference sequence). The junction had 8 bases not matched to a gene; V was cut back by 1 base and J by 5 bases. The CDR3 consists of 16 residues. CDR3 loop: CASSQAGLAGLETQYF. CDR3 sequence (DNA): TGTGCCAGCAGCCAAGCGGGGCTAGCGGGGCTGGAGACCCAGTACTTC.

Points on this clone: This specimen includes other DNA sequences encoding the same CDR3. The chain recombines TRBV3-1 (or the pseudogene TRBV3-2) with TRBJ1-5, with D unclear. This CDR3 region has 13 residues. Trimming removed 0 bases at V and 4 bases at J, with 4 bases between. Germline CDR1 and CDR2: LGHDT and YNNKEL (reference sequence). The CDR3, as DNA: TGTGCCAGCAGCCAAGATTTAAATCAGCCCCAGCATTTT. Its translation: CASSQDLNQPQHF.

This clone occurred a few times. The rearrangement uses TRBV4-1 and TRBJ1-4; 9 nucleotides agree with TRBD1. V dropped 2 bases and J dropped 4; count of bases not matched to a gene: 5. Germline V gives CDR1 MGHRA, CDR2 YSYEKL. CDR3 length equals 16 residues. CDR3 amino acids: CASSQTQGADNEKLFF. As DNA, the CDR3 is TGCGCCAGCAGCCAAACACAGGGGGCGGATAATGAAAAACTGTTTTTT.

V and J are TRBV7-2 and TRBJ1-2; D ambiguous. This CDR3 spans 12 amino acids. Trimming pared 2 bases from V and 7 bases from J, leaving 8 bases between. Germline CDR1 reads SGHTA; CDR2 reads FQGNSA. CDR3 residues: CASSLRSGGYTF. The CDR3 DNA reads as TGTGCCAGCAGCTTACGATCCGGTGGCTACACCTTC.

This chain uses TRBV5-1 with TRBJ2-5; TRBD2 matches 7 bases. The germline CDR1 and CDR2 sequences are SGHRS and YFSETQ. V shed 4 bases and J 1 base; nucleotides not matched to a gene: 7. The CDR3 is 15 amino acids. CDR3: CASSIGRGSQETQYF. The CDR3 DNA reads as TGCGCCAGCAGCATTGGGCGGGGGTCCCAAGAGACCCAGTACTTC.

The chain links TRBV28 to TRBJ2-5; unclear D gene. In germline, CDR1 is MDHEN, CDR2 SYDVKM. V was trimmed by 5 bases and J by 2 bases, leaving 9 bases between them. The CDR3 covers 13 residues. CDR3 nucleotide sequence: TGTGCCAGCAGTACCACAATACAAGAGACCCAGTACTTC. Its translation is CASSTTIQETQYF.

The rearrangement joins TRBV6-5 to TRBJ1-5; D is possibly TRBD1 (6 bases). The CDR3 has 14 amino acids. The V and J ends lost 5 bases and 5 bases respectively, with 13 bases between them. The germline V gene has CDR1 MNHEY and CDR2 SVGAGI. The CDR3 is CASSRTGRDQPQHF. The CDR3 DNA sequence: TGTGCCAGCAGTAGAACAGGGCGGGATCAGCCCCAGCATTTT.

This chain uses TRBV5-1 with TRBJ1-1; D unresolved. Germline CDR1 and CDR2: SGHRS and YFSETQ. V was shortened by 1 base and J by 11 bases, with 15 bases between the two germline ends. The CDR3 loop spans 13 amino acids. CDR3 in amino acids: CASSLLPQMEAFF. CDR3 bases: TGCGCCAGCAGCTTGTTGCCCCAAATGGAGGCTTTCTTT. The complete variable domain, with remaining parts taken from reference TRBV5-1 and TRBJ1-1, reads KAGVTQTPRYLIKTRGQQVTLSCSPISGHRSVSWYQQTPGQGLQFLFEYFSETQRNKGNFPGRFSGRQFSNSRSEMNVSTLELGDSALYLCASSLLPQMEAFFGQGTRLTVV.